Listed below are T cell receptor beta chains from one sample, sequenced in a study of control samples from healthy donors and cancer patients. TCRdb's copy holds only in-frame clones and misses some; the assay was immunoSEQ multiplex PCR. The sample holds about 190,000 clones; about 91% are singletons and the top ten take 1.8%. The sample taken for sequencing was blood. These receptors were obtained from a man younger than 40 in good health. Both conserved end residues are part of each CDR3. Each record gives: clone size, J gene, V gene, D gene, CDR3 DNA, CDR3 protein. A D gene is named only where the DNA matches it firmly. Expanded clones are given a class, and other clones once, few, many or no size at all.

>once|TRBJ2-3|TRBV21-1|.
TGTGCCAGCAGCTCACGGACTAGCGGGGCAGATACGCAGTATTTT
CASSSRTSGADTQYF
>.|TRBJ2-3|TRBV24-1|.
TGTGCCACCAGTGAGGAGGGGGTTACGCAGTATTTT
CATSEEGVTQYF
>.|TRBJ1-4|TRBV9|.
TGTGCCAGCAGCCCTACAGGGAAGAAACTGTTTTTT
CASSPTGKKLFF
>.|TRBJ2-1|TRBV27|TRBD1
TGTGCCAGCAGTTTCCCCGGACAGGCCGAGCAGTTCTTC
CASSFPGQAEQFF
>once|TRBJ2-1|TRBV27|.
TGTGCCAGCAGTTCCGCCCAGGGGGGGCGAAATGAGCAGTTCTTC
CASSSAQGGRNEQFF
>.|TRBJ2-1|TRBV7-9|.
TGTGCCAGCAGCTCCGTGGATGAGCAGTTCTTC
CASSSVDEQFF
>once|TRBJ2-3|TRBV12-3/TRBV12-4|.
TGTGCCAGCAGTCTCCTCACAGATACGCAGTATTTT
CASSLLTDTQYF
>.|TRBJ2-1|TRBV3-1/TRBV3-2|.
TGTGCCAGCAGCCAAGGGCCAGGGGATTTCAATGAGCAGTTCTTC
CASSQGPGDFNEQFF
>.|TRBJ2-3|TRBV29-1|TRBD2
TGCAGCGTCGCCATACTAGCGGGGGCCACGGATACGCAGTATTTT
CSVAILAGATDTQYF
>few|TRBJ1-6|TRBV6-5|.
TGTGCCAGCAGTTACTCTTACAGGTCGAGGAATTCACCCCTCCACTTT
CASSYSYRSRNSPLHF
>.|TRBJ1-1|TRBV30|.
TGTGCCTGGAGTGGAAAAACAGCGAACACTGAAGCTTTCTTT
CAWSGKTANTEAFF
>.|TRBJ1-3|TRBV2|.
TGTGCCAGCAGTGAGAGCCTAAGAAACACCATATATTTT
CASSESLRNTIYF
>.|TRBJ2-1|TRBV14|.
TGTGCCAGCAGCCAAGAAAGATATAGGGGGGGGCCGATTGAGCAGTTCTTC
CASSQERYRGGPIEQFF
>.|TRBJ1-4|TRBV27|TRBD1
TGTGCCAGCAGCCCCACCCGGGACAGGCGTGAAAAACTGTTTTTT
CASSPTRDRREKLFF
>once|TRBJ1-1|TRBV6-5|.
TGTGCCAGCAGTTACTCACTAGGGTTGAACACTGAAGCTTTCTTT
CASSYSLGLNTEAFF